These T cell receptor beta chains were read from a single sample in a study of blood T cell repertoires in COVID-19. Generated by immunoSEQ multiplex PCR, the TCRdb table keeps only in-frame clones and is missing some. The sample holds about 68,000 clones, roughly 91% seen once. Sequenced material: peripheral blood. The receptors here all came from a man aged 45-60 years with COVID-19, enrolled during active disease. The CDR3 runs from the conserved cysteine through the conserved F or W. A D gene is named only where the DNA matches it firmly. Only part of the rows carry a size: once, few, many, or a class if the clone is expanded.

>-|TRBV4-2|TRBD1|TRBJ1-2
TGTGCCAGCAGCCAAGATCGGATTCCGGACAGGTCCTACACCTTC
CASSQDRIPDRSYTF
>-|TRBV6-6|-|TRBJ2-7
TGTGCCAGCAGTTATCAGGGGTCGAGCTCCTACGAGCAGTACTTC
CASSYQGSSSYEQYF
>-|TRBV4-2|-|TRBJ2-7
TGTGCCAGCAGCCAGACCGATCGGACAGTGGGGCGCGAGCAGTACTTC
CASSQTDRTVGREQYF
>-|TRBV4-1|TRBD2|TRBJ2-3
TGCGCCAGCAGTCAGACTAGCCTCACAGATACGCAGTATTTT
CASSQTSLTDTQYF
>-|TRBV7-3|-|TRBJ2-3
TGTGCCAGCAGCTTACAAGCAGGGGCGCCAGATACGCAGTATTTT
CASSLQAGAPDTQYF
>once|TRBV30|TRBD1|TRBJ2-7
TGTGCCTGGGAGGACAGGGGGAGCTCCTACGAGCAGTACTTC
CAWEDRGSSYEQYF
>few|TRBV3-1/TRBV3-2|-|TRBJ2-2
TGTGCCAGCACCGAACAGTCGAACACCGGGGAGCTGTTTTTT
CASTEQSNTGELFF
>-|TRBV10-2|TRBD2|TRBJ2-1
TGCGCCAGCCTTAAGCTCGGGCGGCTAGCGGGAGGGAGGCATGAGCAGTTCTTC
CASLKLGRLAGGRHEQFF
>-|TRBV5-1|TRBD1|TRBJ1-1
TGCGCCAGCAGCTCGGGACAGGGCGGGCTGGCTTTCTTT
CASSSGQGGLAFF
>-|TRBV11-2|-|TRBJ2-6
TGTGCCAGCAGCTTAGTTGGGGGGTCTGGGGCCAACGTCCTGACTTTC
CASSLVGGSGANVLTF
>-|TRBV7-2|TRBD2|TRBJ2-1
TGTGCCAGCAGCCCATTAGCGGGGGCCTACAATGAGCAGTTCTTC
CASSPLAGAYNEQFF
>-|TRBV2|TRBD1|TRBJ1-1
TGTGCCACCCCGAAGCTGGGACAGGGGAACATGAACACTGAAGCTTTCTTT
CATPKLGQGNMNTEAFF
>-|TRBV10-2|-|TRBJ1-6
TGCGCCAGCAGTATTTGGCAGGGGAGAAATAATTCACCCCTCCACTTT
CASSIWQGRNNSPLHF
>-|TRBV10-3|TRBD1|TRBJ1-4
TGTGCCATCAGTGATCCCCGGACAGGGGCTGAAAAACTGTTTTTT
CAISDPRTGAEKLFF
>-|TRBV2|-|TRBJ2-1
TGTGCCAGCAGTGCTAGCAGCCCTTACAATGAGCAGTTCTTC
CASSASSPYNEQFF
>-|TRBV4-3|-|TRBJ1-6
TGCGCCAGCAGCCGCCGGATAGGGGGGGGCGAGGAGAATTCACCCCTCCACTTT
CASSRRIGGGEENSPLHF
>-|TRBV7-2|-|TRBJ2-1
TGTGCCAGCAGCTTAGATACGAACGGCTACAATGAGCAGTTCTTC
CASSLDTNGYNEQFF
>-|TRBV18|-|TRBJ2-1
TGTGCCAGCTCACCACGGGCGGAGGGGACGCCTGAGCAGTTCTTC
CASSPRAEGTPEQFF
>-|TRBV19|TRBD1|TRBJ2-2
TGTGCCAGTAGTATTGTAGGGACAGCAACCCTCGCCGGGGAGCTGTTTTTT
CASSIVGTATLAGELFF
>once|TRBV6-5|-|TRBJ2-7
TGTGCCAGCAGCCCCAGGGCGGGAAGCTCCTACGAGCAGTACTTC
CASSPRAGSSYEQYF
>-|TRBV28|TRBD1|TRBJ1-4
TGTGCCAGCAACTCCCCGGGACAGGGTGGTGAAAAACTGTTTTTT
CASNSPGQGGEKLFF
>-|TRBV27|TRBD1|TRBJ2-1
TGTGCCAGCAGTTGGACAGGGGACTACAATGAGCAGTTCTTC
CASSWTGDYNEQFF
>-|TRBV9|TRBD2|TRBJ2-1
TGTGCCAGCAGCGTAGTGGCGGGAGGGGTGGATGAGCAGTTCTTC
CASSVVAGGVDEQFF
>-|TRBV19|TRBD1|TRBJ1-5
TGTGCCAGTAGTCCTTGGACAGGAACCAATCAGCCCCAGCATTTT
CASSPWTGTNQPQHF
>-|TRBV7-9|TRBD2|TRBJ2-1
TGTGCCAGCAGCGAAGGAGCGGGAGTGAAGGACAATGAGCAGTTCTTC
CASSEGAGVKDNEQFF
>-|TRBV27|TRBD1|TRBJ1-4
TGTGCCAGCAGTTCCTGGACAGGGGGGACACCTTTAACTAATGAAAAACTGTTTTTT
CASSSWTGGTPLTNEKLFF
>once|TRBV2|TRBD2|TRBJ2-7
TGTGCCAGCAGAGGAGCGGGAATGCGCGAGCAGTACTTC
CASRGAGMREQYF
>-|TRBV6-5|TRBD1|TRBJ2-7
TGTGCCAGCAGCCCAGCCGGGACAGGCTACGAGCAGTACTTC
CASSPAGTGYEQYF